The sequence of this TCR beta chain was determined in a study of T cells in localized non-small cell lung cancer. The assay was immunoSEQ multiplex PCR, and TCRdb's table has in-frame clones only and misses some. The table includes more than 20,000 clones, roughly 90% detected once. The CDR3 totals 16 residues. CDR1 SNHLY and CDR2 FYNNEI come from the germline V gene. Trimming shortened V by 2 bases and J by 4 bases, and 16 bases separated the two germline ends. This specimen consisted of PBMCs, obtained before any cancer treatment. The clonotype originates from a man aged 40-75 years with stage II lung adenocarcinoma. The chain recombines TRBV2 with TRBJ2-3, with a weak D call TRBD2 (6 bases). The chain's CDR3 is CASSERFLARADTQYF. The CDR3 DNA follows: TGTGCCAGCAGTGAAAGGTTCCTAGCGAGGGCAGATACGCAGTATTTT.